The 23 T cell receptor beta chains below come from one sample, sequenced in a study of cytomegalovirus exposure and HLA in healthy donors. Primers for the PCR totalled 60 Vbeta and 13 Jbeta. Sequenced by immunoSEQ multiplex PCR; TCRdb stores in-frame clones only, minus some. The profile shows about 110,000 clones, around 68% of them singletons. Sequencing was carried out using PBMCs. The receptors were sampled from a woman between 35 and 50 years old in good health and CMV-seropositive.

The V call is TRBV5-1, the J call TRBJ2-2; 13 bases match TRBD2. Trimming took 1 base from V and 1 from J; bases not matched to a gene: 10. CDR1 is SGHRS and CDR2 is YFSETQ in the germline V gene. This CDR3 contains 20 residues. The CDR3 sequence is CASSLRPRTSGGRNTGELFF. The CDR3, as DNA: TGCGCCAGCAGCTTGCGGCCCCGGACTAGCGGGGGCAGGAACACCGGGGAGCTGTTTTTT. The full variable domain, in which reference TRBV5-1 and TRBJ2-2 provide the parts outside the CDR3, is KAGVTQTPRYLIKTRGQQVTLSCSPISGHRSVSWYQQTPGQGLQFLFEYFSETQRNKGNFPGRFSGRQFSNSRSEMNVSTLELGDSALYLCASSLRPRTSGGRNTGELFFGEGSRLTVL.

This chain joins TRBV10-1 and TRBJ2-5; tentatively, D is TRBD2 (6 bases). Trimming removed 7 bases from V and 2 bases from J, with 20 bases in between. This CDR3 has 16 amino acids. CDR1 WNHNN and CDR2 SYGVQD come from the germline V gene (reference sequence). CDR3 protein: CASTSKEGTFQETQYF. The CDR3 region has the DNA TGCGCCAGCACTTCCAAGGAAGGGACTTTTCAAGAGACCCAGTACTTC.

The chain recombines TRBV9 with TRBJ2-3; D remains ambiguous. V lost 5 bases and J lost 0, with 7 bases in between. Germline V CDR1 and CDR2: SGDLS, YYNGEE. This CDR3 has 13 amino acids. The CDR3 here is CASRASSTDTQYF. The CDR3 region has the DNA TGTGCCAGCAGAGCTTCTAGCACAGATACGCAGTATTTT.

V is TRBV23-1 and J is TRBJ1-2; 7 bases match TRBD1. TRBV23-1 is an ORF, and what it does is uncertain. The CDR3 sequence is 14 residues long. With V trimmed by 4 bases and J by 6 bases, 8 bases remained unmatched. The CDR3 DNA reads as TGCGCCAGCAGTCTCTCGACAGGGCACGATGGCTACACCTTC. This gives the protein CASSLSTGHDGYTF.

V gene TRBV30 combines with J gene TRBJ2-7; tentatively, D is TRBD1 (6 bases). CDR3 length equals 15 residues. V dropped 0 bases and J dropped 1 base, with 13 bases sitting between them. Germline loops: CDR1 GTSNPN, CDR2 SVGIG (reference sequence). The CDR3 nucleotides read TGTGCCTGGAGTGTATATGGGCAGGGGTCCTACGAGCAGTACTTC. Translating it yields CAWSVYGQGSYEQYF.

CDR3 region: CASKQQGANVGYTF. DNA for the CDR3: TGTGCCAGCAAGCAACAGGGGGCGAACGTTGGCTACACCTTC. The chain couples TRBV2 to TRBJ1-2; 9 bases match TRBD1. The CDR3 is 14 residues long. V shed 7 bases and J 7 bases; nucleotides not matched to a gene: 10. The germline V gene encodes CDR1 SNHLY and CDR2 FYNNEI.

J is TRBJ2-7 and V is TRBV18, with 8 nucleotides matching TRBD1. Germline V CDR1 and CDR2: KGHSH, LQKENI. Trimming cost V 6 bases and J 2 bases; bases outside gene matches: 12. The CDR3 contains 16 residues. The CDR3, as DNA: TGTGCCAGCTCTCCGGCAGGGGGCCGCACAACCTACGAGCAGTACTTC. Its translation is CASSPAGGRTTYEQYF.

Only one count was recorded for this clone. This rearrangement joins TRBV7-2 to TRBJ1-6; D uncertain. Germline CDR1 SGHTA, CDR2 FQGNSA. The V gene lost 5 bases and the J gene lost 7 bases, with 18 bases spanning the gap. The CDR3 consists of 16 residues. The CDR3 loop reads CASSLRIRIENSPLHF. In DNA form, the CDR3 reads TGTGCCAGCAGCCTAAGAATTAGAATAGAGAATTCACCCCTCCACTTT. Using reference TRBV7-2 and TRBJ1-6 for the parts outside the CDR3, the full variable domain is GAGVSQSPSNKVTEKGKDVELRCDPISGHTALYWYRQSLGQGLEFLIYFQGNSAPDKSGLPSDRFSAERTGGSVSTLTIQRTQQEDSAVYLCASSLRIRIENSPLHFGNGTRLTVT.

The V call is TRBV5-1, the J call TRBJ2-1, with 9 positions matching TRBD2. The germline V gene encodes CDR1 SGHRS and CDR2 YFSETQ. With 0 bases clipped from V and 4 bases from J, the junction kept 2 bases outside the gene matches. This CDR3 spans 15 amino acids. The CDR3 nucleotides read TGCGCCAGCAGCTTGGCTAGCGGGGTTTACAATGAGCAGTTCTTC. Encoded protein: CASSLASGVYNEQFF.

The chain uses TRBV2 and TRBJ1-3; 9 positions agree with TRBD1. The CDR3 is made up of 12 amino acids. The ends lost 6 bases at V and 13 bases at J; junction bases unmatched: 7. Germline assignment: CDR1 SNHLY and CDR2 FYNNEI. The CDR3 DNA reads as TGTGCCAGCAGCGGACAGGGGTTTCTAATATATTTT. This sequence encodes CASSGQGFLIYF.

The chain combines TRBV19 with TRBJ1-5; tentative D call: TRBD1 (5 bases). Trimming stripped 2 bases from V and 6 bases from J, with 8 bases between. The CDR3 extends over 13 amino acids. Germline values: CDR1 LNHDA, CDR2 SQIVND (reference sequence). CDR3 sequence: CASSIPGGQPQHF. The CDR3 bases are TGTGCCAGTAGTATACCGGGGGGTCAGCCCCAGCATTTT.

This clone occurred a few times. The V and J genes are TRBV5-4 and TRBJ2-1, with 9 bases fitting TRBD1. In germline, CDR1 is SGHNT, CDR2 YYREEE (reference sequence). CDR3 length: 17 residues. Trimming took 3 bases from V and 8 from J; bases not matched to a gene: 15. The CDR3 sequence: CASSSDPGTGYMDEQFF. CDR3 sequence (DNA): TGTGCCAGCAGCTCGGATCCCGGGACAGGGTACATGGATGAGCAGTTCTTC.

The V call is TRBV2, the J call TRBJ1-2, with D uncertain. V gave up 7 bases and J gave up 5 bases, with 11 bases separating them. Germline V gene data show CDR1 as SNHLY and CDR2 as FYNNEI. The CDR3 runs to 12 residues. The CDR3 nucleotides are TGTGCCAGCACCGTCCGAGGGTATGGCTACACCTTC. It specifies CASTVRGYGYTF.

The chain carries TRBV10-3 and TRBJ1-2; 7 bases line up with TRBD1. The J segment lost 4 bases and the V segment lost 0 bases, leaving 5 bases of the junction unmatched. The germline gives CDR1 ENHRY, CDR2 SYGVKD. The CDR3 totals 15 residues. The DNA of the CDR3 is TGTGCCATCAGTGAGTCCACAGGGGAAGGCTATGGCTACACCTTC. The encoded protein is CAISESTGEGYGYTF.

V is TRBV7-2 and J is TRBJ2-1; tentatively, D is TRBD2 (6 bases). The CDR3 covers 14 residues. Germline CDR1 is SGHTA and CDR2 is FQGNSA. V was shortened by 5 bases and J by 7 bases, with 15 bases between the two germline ends. The CDR3 DNA reads as TGTGCCAGCAGCCAGCCGGGCGCGGGGAATGAGCAGTTCTTC. It yields the protein CASSQPGAGNEQFF.

The CDR3 DNA follows: TGCAGCGACAAGACAGCTAACTATGGCTACACCTTC. This gives the protein CSDKTANYGYTF. The rearrangement links TRBV29-1 to TRBJ1-2; D is perhaps TRBD1 (5 bases). This CDR3 has 12 amino acids. V lost 7 bases and J lost 0, with 9 bases in between. The V gene's germline CDR1 is SQVTM and CDR2 ANQGSEA.

This clone occurred once. This chain connects TRBV5-4 to TRBJ1-4, with 10 positions matching TRBD1. The CDR3 covers 18 residues. Germline assignment: CDR1 SGHNT and CDR2 YYREEE (reference sequence). V trimming: 4 bases; J trimming: 0 bases; junction bases outside the gene matches: 9. CDR3 coding DNA: TGTGCCAGCAGCGGCGGGGACAGGGGCTCTCCAACTAATGAAAAACTGTTTTTT. Protein sequence: CASSGGDRGSPTNEKLFF.

The rearrangement joins TRBV7-2 to TRBJ2-1, with 11 bases aligning to TRBD1. CDR1 SGHTA and CDR2 FQGNSA come from the germline V gene. This CDR3 has 15 residues. Trimming cost V 5 bases and J 10 bases; bases outside gene matches: 10. The CDR3 DNA follows: TGTGCCAGCAGCCTCCGGGACAGGGGGTTGGGAGAGCAGTTCTTC. The encoded protein is CASSLRDRGLGEQFF.

The genes are TRBV7-6 and TRBJ1-3; D is uncertain. Germline CDR1 reads SGHVS; CDR2 reads FNYEAQ. Between the trimmed V and J ends, which lost 1 base and 2 bases, there was a span of 9 bases. The CDR3 has 15 residues. The CDR3 is CASSLVGGPGNTIYF. CDR3 DNA sequence: TGTGCCAGCAGCTTAGTGGGAGGTCCTGGAAACACCATATATTTT.

This sequence joins TRBV29-1 and TRBJ1-1; 8 positions agree with TRBD1. Germline V gene data show CDR1 as SQVTM and CDR2 as ANQGSEA. This CDR3 has 17 residues. Unmatched junction bases numbered 15, after V lost 6 bases and J lost 0 bases. The CDR3 spells CSVPDWDRIHMNTEAFF. The CDR3 coding sequence is TGCAGCGTCCCTGACTGGGACAGGATACACATGAACACTGAAGCTTTCTTT.

The chain carries TRBV5-1 and TRBJ1-2; 9 positions match TRBD1. The CDR3 runs 14 residues. The V gene end was trimmed by 6 bases and the J gene end by 5 bases; junction bases not matched to a gene: 8. CDR1 is SGHRS, CDR2 YFSETQ, per germline. The CDR3 loop reads CASNNRGPGYGYTF. The CDR3 DNA is TGCGCCAGCAATAACAGGGGGCCTGGGTATGGCTACACCTTC.

This clone was counted a few times. This CDR3 reads CASSYGAGGYQETQYF. In DNA, the CDR3 is TGTGCCAGCAGTTACGGAGCGGGGGGATACCAAGAGACCCAGTACTTC. V and J are TRBV6-5 and TRBJ2-5; 9 nucleotides align to TRBD2. Germline CDR1 is MNHEY and CDR2 is SVGAGI. This CDR3 contains 16 residues. Unmatched junction bases numbered 4, after V lost 2 bases and J lost 0 bases.

V usage is TRBV7-2 and J usage is TRBJ2-7, with TRBD2 matching 10 bases. The CDR3 totals 16 residues. The germline CDR1 and CDR2 sequences are SGHTA and FQGNSA. Unmatched junction bases numbered 8, after V lost 5 bases and J lost 1 base. CDR3 coding DNA: TGTGCCAGCAGCCCAATAGCGGGGGGCTGGTCCTACGAGCAGTACTTC. Encoded protein: CASSPIAGGWSYEQYF.